This T cell receptor (beta chain) was found in a study of relationships among human T cell subsets (TCRdb year 2010). For the wider study: Sequencing was performed on eight distinct blood T cell populations: pan T, CD8 cytotoxic, regulatory, Th1, Th2, naive plus transitional, activated and memory cells. Points the paper makes about the study in general: T cell counts went unrecorded for two pan T samples, which were processed alongside pan B cells. A CD4+CD8+ double-positive population could not be ruled out by the bead-based sorting. The seven subsets showed no statistically significant differences in V, D and J usage, CDR3 length, or N-nucleotide additions. Substantial sharing of CDR3s among Th1, Th2 and regulatory T cells was interpreted as suggestive of stochastic cell fate choices. More than 60% of CD8+ cytotoxic sequences came from clones with more than 100 reads, while the regulatory and Th2 subsets showed few clones of that size.

As to this clonotype: The antigen it binds to is not known. One base away there is no much larger clone; base qualities are not given.

Libraries were prepared through multiplex PCR. The run used a 454 GS FLX. Semiquantitative ARM-PCR was used to amplify the TCR alpha and beta CDR3 regions from mRNA. In ARM-PCR, tagged nested gene-specific primers were used first, and communal superprimers then performed exponential amplification. Nested primers were removed by exonuclease before the second amplification round on first-round PCR products. The amplicons were sequenced on the 454 platform, which can rapidly sequence millions of DNA fragments without cloning bias. An effective read was defined as a read mappable to both V and J germline segments. Per the source publication's procedure: IRmap was used to assign reads to germline V, D and J segments, and IRmap relies on pyromap, a Smith-Waterman modification adapted to 454 sequencing errors. D-beta assignments were filtered using cutoffs set at the 99th percentile of alignment scores from simulated random sequences. CDR3 was defined as the amino acids lying between the conserved V-segment Y[YFLI]C motif and the J-segment [FW]GXGT motif. Repertoire diversity was estimated with a compound Poisson process model previously applied to large-scale EST data. A procedure for detecting cross-contamination was used to argue that sample contamination was not the source of the shared CDR3s. The public reads were reprocessed in TCRdb via fastp at Q25 and MiXCR, keeping in-frame beta chains. When rows share a CDR3 protein, they turn into one entry using the most common DNA and genes. These V and J calls rely on TCRdb rather than the paper's analysis. The sample table lists about 2,800 distinct CDR3 sequences, approximately 80% of them with a count of one. The top ten clonotypes cover 17% of the sample.

Miltenyi superparamagnetic beads coated with subset-specific monoclonal antibodies were used to isolate the T cell subsets. Peripheral blood was used as the source from which all T cell populations were isolated. Ficoll separation of whole blood yielded mononuclear cells, and anti-CD14 microbeads were then used to deplete the monocytes. Isolated cell populations were immediately resuspended in RNAprotect reagent. CD3+ T cells in general were included in the pan T sample. From the cysteine through the phenylalanine, the CDR3 covers 13 amino acids. This entry keeps only the CDR3 DNA: 39 bases, framed from base 1. V is shortened by 4 bases, J by 8 bases, and the region joining them spans 13 bases. The germline V gene sets CDR1 to SGHAT and CDR2 to FQNNGV.

The TCR comes from a man in his forties or fifties in good health. The V and J genes are TRBV11-2 and TRBJ2-3; the D gene is tentatively TRBD1 or TRBD2, each matching 5 bases. Material for sequencing was total T cells sorted from blood. The cell subset or site label for this specimen denotes: CD3+ T cells in general. CDR3 loop: CASSSGTVGTQYF. DNA sequence: TGTGCCAGCAGCTCCGGGACCGTGGGTACGCAGTATTTT.